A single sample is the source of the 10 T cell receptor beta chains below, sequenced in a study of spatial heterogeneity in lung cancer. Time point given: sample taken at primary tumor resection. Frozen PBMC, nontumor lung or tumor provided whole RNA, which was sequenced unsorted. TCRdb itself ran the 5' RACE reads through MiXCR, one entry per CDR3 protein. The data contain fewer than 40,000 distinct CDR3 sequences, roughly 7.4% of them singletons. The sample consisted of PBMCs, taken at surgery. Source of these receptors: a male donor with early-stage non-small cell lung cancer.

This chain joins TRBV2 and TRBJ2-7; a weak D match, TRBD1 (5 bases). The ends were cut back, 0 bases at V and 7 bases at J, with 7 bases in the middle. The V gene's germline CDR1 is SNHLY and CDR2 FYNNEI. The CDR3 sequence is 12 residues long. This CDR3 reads CASSEARTEQYV. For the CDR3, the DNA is TGTGCCAGCAGTGAAGCGCGGACAGAGCAGTACGTC.

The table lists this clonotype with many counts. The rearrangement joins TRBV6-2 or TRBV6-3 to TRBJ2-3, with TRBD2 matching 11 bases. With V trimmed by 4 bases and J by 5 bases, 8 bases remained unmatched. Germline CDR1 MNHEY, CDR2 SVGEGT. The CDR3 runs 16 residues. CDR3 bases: TGTGCCAGCAGTTTAGGTAGCGGGAGGGCCAGAGATACGCAGTATTTT. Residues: CASSLGSGRARDTQYF.

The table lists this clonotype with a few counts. The CDR3 nucleotides are TGTGCCAGCAGCCAGGACAGCACAGATACGCAGTATTTT. This encodes CASSQDSTDTQYF. V is TRBV7-9 and J is TRBJ2-3; D not resolved. Germline CDR1 is SEHNR and CDR2 is FQNEAQ (reference sequence). The CDR3 length is 13 residues. V was pared by 5 bases and J by 0 bases, with 6 bases between.

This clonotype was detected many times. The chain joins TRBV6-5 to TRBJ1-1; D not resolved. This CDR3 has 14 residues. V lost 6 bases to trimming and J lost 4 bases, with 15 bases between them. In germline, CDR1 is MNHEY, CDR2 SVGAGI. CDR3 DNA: TGTGCCAGCAGCCGTGAACTGCGTGGCACTGAAGCTTTCTTT. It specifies CASSRELRGTEAFF.

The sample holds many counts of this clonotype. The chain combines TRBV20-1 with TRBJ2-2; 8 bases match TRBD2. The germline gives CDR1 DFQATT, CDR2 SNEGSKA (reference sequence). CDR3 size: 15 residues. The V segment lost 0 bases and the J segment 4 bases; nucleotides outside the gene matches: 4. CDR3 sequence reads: CSARDSGKGTGELFF. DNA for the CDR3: TGCAGTGCTAGAGATAGCGGGAAGGGCACCGGGGAGCTGTTTTTT.

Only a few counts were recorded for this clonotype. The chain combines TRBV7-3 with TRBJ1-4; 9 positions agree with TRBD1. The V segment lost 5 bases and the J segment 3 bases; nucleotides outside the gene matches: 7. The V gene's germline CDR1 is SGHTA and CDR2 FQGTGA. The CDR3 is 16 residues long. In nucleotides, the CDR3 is TGTGCCAGCAGCCTAAAGGGGGACAGGGCTAATGAAAAACTGTTTTTT. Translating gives CASSLKGDRANEKLFF.

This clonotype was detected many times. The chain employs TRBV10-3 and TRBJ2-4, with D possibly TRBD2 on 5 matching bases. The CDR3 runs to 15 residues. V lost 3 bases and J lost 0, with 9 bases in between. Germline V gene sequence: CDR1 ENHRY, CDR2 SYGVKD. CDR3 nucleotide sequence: TGTGCCATCAGTGACTCCGGAGGAGCCAAAAACATTCAGTACTTC. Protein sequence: CAISDSGGAKNIQYF.

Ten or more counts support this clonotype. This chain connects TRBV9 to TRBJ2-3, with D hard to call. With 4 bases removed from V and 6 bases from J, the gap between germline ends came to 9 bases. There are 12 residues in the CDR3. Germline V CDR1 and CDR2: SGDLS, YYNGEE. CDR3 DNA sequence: TGTGCCAGCAGCCCAAACTCGGATACGCAGTATTTT. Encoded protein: CASSPNSDTQYF.

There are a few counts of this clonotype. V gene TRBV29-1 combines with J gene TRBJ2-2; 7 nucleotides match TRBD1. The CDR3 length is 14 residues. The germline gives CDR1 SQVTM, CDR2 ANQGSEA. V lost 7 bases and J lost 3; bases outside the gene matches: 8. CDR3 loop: CSGRQGFDTGELFF. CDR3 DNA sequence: TGCAGCGGTAGACAGGGTTTCGACACCGGGGAGCTGTTTTTT.

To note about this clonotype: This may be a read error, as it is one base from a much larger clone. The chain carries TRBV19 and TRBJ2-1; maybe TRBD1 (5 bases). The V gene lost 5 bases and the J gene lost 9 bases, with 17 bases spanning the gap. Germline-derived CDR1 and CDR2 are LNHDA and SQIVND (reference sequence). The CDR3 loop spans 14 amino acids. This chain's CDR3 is CASSARVAWGEQFF. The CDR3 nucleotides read TGTGCCAGTAGTGCCAGGGTCGCCTGGGGTGAGCAGTTCTTC. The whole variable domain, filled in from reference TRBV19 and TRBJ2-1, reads DGGITQSPKYLFRKEGQNVTLSCEQNLNHDAMYWYRQDPGQGLRLIYYSQIVNDFQKGDIAEGYSVSREKKESFPLTVTSAQKNPTAFYLCASSARVAWGEQFFGPGTRLTVL.